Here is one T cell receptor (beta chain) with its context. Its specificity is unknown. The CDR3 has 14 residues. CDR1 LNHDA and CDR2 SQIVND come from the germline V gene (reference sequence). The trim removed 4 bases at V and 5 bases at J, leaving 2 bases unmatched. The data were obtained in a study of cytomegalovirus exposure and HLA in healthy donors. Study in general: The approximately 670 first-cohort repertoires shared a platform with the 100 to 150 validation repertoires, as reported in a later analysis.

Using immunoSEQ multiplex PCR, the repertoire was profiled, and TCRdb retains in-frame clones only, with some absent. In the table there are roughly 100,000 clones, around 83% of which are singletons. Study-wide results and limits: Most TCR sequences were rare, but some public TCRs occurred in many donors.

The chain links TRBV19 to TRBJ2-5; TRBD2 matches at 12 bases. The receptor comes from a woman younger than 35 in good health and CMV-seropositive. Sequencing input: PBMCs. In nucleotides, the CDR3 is TGTGCCAGTAGTAGGACTAGCGGGGTGGAGACCCAGTACTTC. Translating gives CASSRTSGVETQYF.